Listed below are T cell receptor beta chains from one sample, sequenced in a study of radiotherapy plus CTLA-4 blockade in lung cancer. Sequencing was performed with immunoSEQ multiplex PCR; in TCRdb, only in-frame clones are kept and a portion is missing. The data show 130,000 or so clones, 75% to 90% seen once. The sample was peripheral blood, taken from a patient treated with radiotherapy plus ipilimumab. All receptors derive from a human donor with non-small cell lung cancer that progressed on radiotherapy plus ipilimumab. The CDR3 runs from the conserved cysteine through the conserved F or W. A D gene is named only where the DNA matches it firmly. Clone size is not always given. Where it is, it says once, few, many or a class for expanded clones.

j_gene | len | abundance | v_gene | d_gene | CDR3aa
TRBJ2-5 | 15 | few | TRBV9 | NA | CASSVREGSGETQYF
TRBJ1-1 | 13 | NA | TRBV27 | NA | CASSLGGNTEAFF
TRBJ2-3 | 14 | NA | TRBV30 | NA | CAWSRRGYTDTQYF
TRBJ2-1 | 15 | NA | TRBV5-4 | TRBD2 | CASSFPLAGSNEQFF
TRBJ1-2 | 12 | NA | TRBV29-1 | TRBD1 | CSVGTGVYGYTF
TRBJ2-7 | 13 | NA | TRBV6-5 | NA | CASSTVPLGEQYF
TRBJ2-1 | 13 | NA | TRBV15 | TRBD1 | CATSSDRDNEQFF
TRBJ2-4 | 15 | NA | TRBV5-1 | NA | CASSSRPGEIDIQYF
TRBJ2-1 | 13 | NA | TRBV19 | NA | CASSIRDPRVQFF
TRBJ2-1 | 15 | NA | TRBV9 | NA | CASSSLGITFDEQFF
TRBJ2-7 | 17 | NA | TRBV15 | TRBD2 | CATSRGRLAGGLYEQYF
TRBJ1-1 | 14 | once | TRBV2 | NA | CASSEGGQRTEAFF
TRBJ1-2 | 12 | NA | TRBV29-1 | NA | CSVSAGLYGYTF
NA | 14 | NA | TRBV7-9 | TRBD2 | CASGVAGPAYEQYF
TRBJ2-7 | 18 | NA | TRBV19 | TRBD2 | CASSDRGSGTTTGREQYF
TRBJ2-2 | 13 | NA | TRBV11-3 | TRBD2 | CASSFREAGELFF
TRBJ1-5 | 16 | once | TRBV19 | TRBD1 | CASSIGRDRPNQPQHF
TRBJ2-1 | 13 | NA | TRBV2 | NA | CASRPDPYNEQFF
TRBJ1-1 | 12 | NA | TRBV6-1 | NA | CASSANRIEAFF
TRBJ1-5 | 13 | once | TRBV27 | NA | CASSLIFNQPQHF
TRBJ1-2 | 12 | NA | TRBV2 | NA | CASRQNNYGYTF
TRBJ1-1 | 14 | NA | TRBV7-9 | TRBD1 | CASSLFRGGTEAFF
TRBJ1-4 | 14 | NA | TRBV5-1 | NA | CASSLRSGSEKLFF
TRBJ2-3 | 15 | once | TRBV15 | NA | CATSKRTIDTDTQYF
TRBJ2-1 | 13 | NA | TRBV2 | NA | CASRPGTSNEQFF
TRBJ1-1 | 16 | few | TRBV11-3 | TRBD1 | CASSLGTGGLNTEAFF
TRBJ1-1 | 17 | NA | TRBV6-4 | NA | CASSDSGPGEWDTEAFF
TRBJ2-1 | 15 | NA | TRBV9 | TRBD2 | CASSVTSGSYNEQFF
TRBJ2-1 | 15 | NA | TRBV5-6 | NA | CASSLRQDAYNEQFF